This entry lists 23 T cell receptor beta chains sequenced from one sample in a study of T cells after yellow fever vaccination. A single record per CDR3 protein comes from TCRdb applying MiXCR to the 5' RACE reads. The repertoire consists of hundreds of thousands of distinct CDR3 sequences, with approximately 6% occurring once and the leading ten covering roughly 15%. The source was PBMCs, collected 5 days after the yellow fever booster vaccination. Source of these receptors: a man aged 25 to 40 who received the YFV17D yellow fever vaccine.

This clonotype was observed at least ten times. The chain is built from TRBV5-1 and TRBJ1-5; D may be TRBD1 (5 bases). This CDR3 has 15 amino acids. Per the germline V gene, CDR1 is SGHRS and CDR2 is YFSETQ. V was clipped by 0 bases and J by 8 bases, with 15 bases between them. CDR3 sequence: CASSLAAGPLEPQHF. The CDR3 region has the DNA TGCGCCAGCAGCTTGGCGGCAGGGCCTTTGGAGCCCCAGCATTTT.

This clonotype was seen a handful of times. The gene calls are TRBV6-1 and TRBJ2-7; no clear D gene. The CDR3 has 14 residues. CDR1 is MNHNS and CDR2 is SASEGT in the germline V gene. Trimming took off 6 bases at V and 6 bases at J, with 18 bases between the two ends. In DNA, the CDR3 is TGTGCCAGCAGCCCCATTGAGAATAGAGGCGAGCAGTACTTC. It is translated as CASSPIENRGEQYF.

This clonotype came up many times. V gene TRBV4-2 combines with J gene TRBJ2-5; no reliable D call. The CDR3 sequence is 15 residues long. The V gene lost 4 bases and the J gene lost 4 bases, with 16 bases spanning the gap. Germline values: CDR1 LGHNA, CDR2 YNFKEQ. The CDR3 spells CASSRQVSGTETQYF. In DNA, the CDR3 is TGTGCCAGCAGCCGGCAGGTGTCGGGTACAGAGACCCAGTACTTC.

The CDR3, as DNA: TGTGCCACCACCCCCGGAGGCGAGCAGTACTTC. Protein: CATTPGGEQYF. The J gene is TRBJ2-7, the V gene TRBV10-3; a weak D match, TRBD2 (5 bases). The V end was cut by 10 bases, the J end by 6 bases, with 13 bases between. From germline, CDR1 is ENHRY and CDR2 SYGVKD. CDR3 size: 11 residues.

V and J are TRBV7-2 and TRBJ2-5, with TRBD1 matching over 7 bases. The trim removed 5 bases at V and 7 bases at J, leaving 4 bases unmatched. CDR1 is SGHTA, CDR2 FQGNSA, per germline. The length of the CDR3 is 12 residues. CDR3 nucleotide sequence: TGTGCCAGCAGCCCACGACAGGGGACCCAGTACTTC. Its translation: CASSPRQGTQYF.

The chain employs TRBV6-5 and TRBJ2-7; 8 bases match TRBD1. J was trimmed by 4 bases and V by 5 bases; bases with no gene match: 7. The CDR3 runs 14 residues. CDR1 is MNHEY, CDR2 SVGAGI, per germline. The CDR3 region has the DNA TGTGCCAGCAGTACTCAGGGGGCCGTGTACGAGCAGTACTTC. It encodes CASSTQGAVYEQYF.

The rearrangement uses TRBV7-6 and TRBJ2-2; TRBD1 aligns across 10 bases. V shed 6 bases and J 4 bases; nucleotides not matched to a gene: 5. Germline CDR1 is SGHVS and CDR2 is FNYEAQ. The CDR3 runs 15 residues. The chain's CDR3 is CASRLRTGGTGELFF. DNA of the CDR3: TGTGCCAGCAGGTTGAGGACAGGGGGCACCGGGGAGCTGTTTTTT.

There are a few counts of this clonotype. The CDR3 region is CASSRPGLAGNTGELFF. The CDR3 DNA reads as TGTGCCAGCAGCCGGCCGGGACTAGCGGGGAACACCGGGGAGCTGTTTTTT. J is TRBJ2-2 and V is TRBV4-2; 12 bases fit TRBD2. Germline trimming cut 4 bases from V and 1 base from J; bases unmatched to any gene: 4. Germline loops: CDR1 LGHNA, CDR2 YNFKEQ. The CDR3 runs to 17 residues.

In regard to this clonotype: A much larger clone is a single base away; this may be a read error. The genes are TRBV5-1 and TRBJ1-1; D is unclear. The CDR3 spans 13 residues. Germline-derived CDR1 and CDR2 are SGHRS and YFSETQ. The CDR3 sequence: CARSFGDNTEAFF. The CDR3 DNA is TGCGCCCGCAGCTTTGGCGATAACACTGAAGCTTTCTTT.

The V call is TRBV28, the J call TRBJ1-1; 8 bases align to TRBD1. The V segment lost 7 bases and the J segment 7 bases; nucleotides outside the gene matches: 8. The length of the CDR3 is 13 residues. Per the germline V gene, CDR1 is MDHEN and CDR2 is SYDVKM. The CDR3, as DNA: TGTGCCAGCAACCCGACAGGGGACCGTGAAGCTTTCTTT. It yields the protein CASNPTGDREAFF.

This clonotype was detected many times. The chain uses TRBV10-3 and TRBJ2-7; D gene ambiguous. This CDR3 is 13 amino acids long. Germline V gene sequence: CDR1 ENHRY, CDR2 SYGVKD. In DNA form, the CDR3 reads TGTGCCATCAGTGATACCCAAATCAGGACGGTTAGTGTC. Its protein is CAISDTQIRTVSV.

This clonotype appeared a single time. The chain joins TRBV12-3 or TRBV12-4 to TRBJ2-7; unclear D gene. This CDR3 has 16 amino acids. Deletions cut 1 base from V and 2 bases from J, with 15 bases between. CDR3 amino acids: CASSLGKRSSTYEQYF. For the CDR3, the DNA is TGTGCCAGCAGTTTAGGGAAGCGTTCGAGCACCTACGAGCAGTACTTC.

The chain combines TRBV30 with TRBJ1-4, with TRBD1 as a possible D gene (5 bases). V lost 1 base to trimming and J lost 6 bases, with 9 bases between them. Germline V gene sequence: CDR1 GTSNPN, CDR2 SVGIG (reference sequence). The CDR3 has 13 residues. CDR3 region: CAWSDGTYEKLFF. CDR3 DNA: TGTGCCTGGAGTGATGGGACCTATGAAAAACTGTTTTTT.

The rearrangement uses TRBV20-1 and TRBJ2-1; D unresolved. The CDR3 is 11 residues long. Germline CDR1 DFQATT, CDR2 SNEGSKA (reference sequence). V lost 7 bases, J lost 3 bases, and 7 bases lay in between. The CDR3 DNA reads as TGCAGTGGAGGAAACTACAATGAGCAGTTCTTC. It translates to CSGGNYNEQFF.

This clonotype was counted at least ten times. The CDR3 region has the DNA TGTGCCAGCAGCTCCATAGGGCGGGGAGGGGGAGAGACCCAGTACTTC. Protein sequence: CASSSIGRGGGETQYF. The rearrangement uses TRBV7-8 and TRBJ2-5, with D possibly being TRBD2 (7 bases). Trimming took 4 bases from V and 4 from J, leaving 19 bases between them. The germline CDR1 and CDR2 sequences are SGHVS and FQNEAQ. The CDR3 has 16 residues.

The chain joins TRBV4-1 to TRBJ2-7, with 9 bases lining up with TRBD2. The CDR3 sequence is 15 residues long. V lost 4 bases, J lost 4 bases, and 8 bases stayed unmatched. Germline V gene sequence: CDR1 MGHRA, CDR2 YSYEKL. CDR3 coding DNA: TGCGCCAGCAGCCGAATAGCGGGAGCCCAATACGAGCAGTACTTC. Amino acids: CASSRIAGAQYEQYF.

The V gene is TRBV11-3, the J gene TRBJ2-3, with 7 bases lining up with TRBD2. There are 14 residues in the CDR3. Germline CDR1 is SGHNT and CDR2 is YENEEA. V shed 3 bases, J shed 5 bases, and the junction held 5 bases outside the gene matches. CDR3 nucleotides: TGTGCCAGCAGCTTTAGCGGGCCATTAGATACGCAGTATTTT. The encoded protein is CASSFSGPLDTQYF.

The V and J genes are TRBV20-1 and TRBJ1-4; D is undetermined. Per germline, CDR1 DFQATT and CDR2 SNEGSKA (reference sequence). The CDR3 is made up of 16 amino acids. Trimming shortened V by 0 bases and J by 0 bases, and 11 bases separated the two germline ends. CDR3 sequence reads: CSARDPKSATNEKLFF. The CDR3 DNA is TGCAGTGCTAGAGATCCGAAATCTGCAACTAATGAAAAACTGTTTTTT.

The gene calls are TRBV7-2 and TRBJ2-3; D remains unclear. CDR1 is SGHTA and CDR2 is FQGNSA in the germline V gene. Trimming stripped 0 bases from V and 6 bases from J, with 7 bases between. This CDR3 region has 13 residues. The CDR3 coding sequence is TGTGCCAGCAGCTTAGCGATGGTGGATACGCAGTATTTT. Protein product: CASSLAMVDTQYF.

The chain carries TRBV14 and TRBJ1-1, with D hard to call. Germline CDR1 SGHDN, CDR2 FVKESK. CDR3 length: 13 amino acids. Trimming stripped 4 bases from V and 1 base from J, with 7 bases between. CDR3 nucleotide sequence: TGTGCCAGCAGCCGGGAGCAGAACACTGAAGCTTTCTTT. It translates to CASSREQNTEAFF.

This clonotype was seen repeatedly, ten times or more. This sequence joins TRBV12-5 and TRBJ2-2; the D call may be TRBD1 or TRBD2 (5 bases each). The CDR3 has 13 amino acids. Trimming pared 4 bases from V and 7 bases from J, leaving 10 bases between. Germline V gives CDR1 LGHNT, CDR2 FRNRAP. For the CDR3, the DNA is TGTGCTAGTGGTTCCGGGGCGAACGGGGAGCTGTTTTTT. As protein: CASGSGANGELFF.

There are a few counts of this clonotype. The gene calls are TRBV20-1 and TRBJ2-2; 13 bases line up with TRBD2. Germline V gene data show CDR1 as DFQATT and CDR2 as SNEGSKA (reference sequence). This CDR3 comprises 16 residues. The V gene end was trimmed by 1 base and the J gene end by 4 bases; junction bases not matched to a gene: 3. DNA of the CDR3: TGCAGTGCTAGAGGGACTAGCGGGGGAAGCACCGGGGAGCTGTTTTTT. This gives the protein CSARGTSGGSTGELFF.

The chain combines TRBV12-3 or TRBV12-4 with TRBJ1-2; D gene unclear. This CDR3 contains 13 residues. V dropped 6 bases and J dropped 5 bases, with 13 bases sitting between them. The CDR3 region is CASSPDPGYGYTF. In nucleotides, the CDR3 is TGTGCCAGCAGCCCGGACCCCGGGTATGGCTACACCTTC.